The next 22 T cell receptor beta chains were all read from a single sample in a study of cytomegalovirus exposure and HLA in healthy donors. The study ran its PCR with 60 Vbeta and 13 Jbeta primers. Sequencing was performed with immunoSEQ multiplex PCR; in TCRdb, only in-frame clones are kept and a portion is missing. The sample contains 200,000 to 250,000 clones, 60% to 80% of which appear only once. Input material: PBMCs. These receptors all come from a man aged 18 to 30 in good health and CMV-seronegative.

The J gene is TRBJ2-3, the V gene TRBV5-1, with 7 bases that match TRBD2. The CDR3 has 15 residues. Germline values: CDR1 SGHRS, CDR2 YFSETQ. V was pared by 4 bases and J by 2 bases, with 7 bases of the junction left unmatched. The CDR3 reads CASSQSGENTDTQYF. CDR3 DNA sequence: TGCGCCAGCAGCCAAAGCGGGGAGAACACAGATACGCAGTATTTT.

The rearrangement joins TRBV27 to TRBJ2-7; 7 bases line up with TRBD2. V shed 0 bases, J shed 2 bases, and the junction held 4 bases outside the gene matches. CDR1 and CDR2 (germline): MNHEY, SMNVEV (reference sequence). The CDR3 covers 15 residues. Here the CDR3 DNA reads TGTGCCAGCAGTTTATCTGCGGGGGATGCCTACGAGCAGTACTTC. Translating gives CASSLSAGDAYEQYF.

The chain has TRBV18 and TRBJ2-6, with TRBD1 as a possible D gene (5 bases). Germline V CDR1 and CDR2: KGHSH, LQKENI. Trimming left V 3 bases short and J 2 bases short, with 11 bases between. The CDR3 totals 16 residues. Written as DNA, the CDR3 is TGTGCCAGCTCACCCATCTCAGGGACTGGGGCCAACGTCCTGACTTTC. Encoded protein: CASSPISGTGANVLTF.

The chain links TRBV6-5 to TRBJ2-4; the D gene is possibly TRBD1 (5 bases). The CDR3 sequence is 15 residues long. V was pared by 3 bases and J by 2 bases, with 11 bases between. Germline V gives CDR1 MNHEY, CDR2 SVGAGI. The CDR3: CASSYTGDPKNIQYF. Written as DNA, the CDR3 is TGTGCCAGCAGTTATACAGGCGACCCCAAAAACATTCAGTACTTC.

This CDR3 is CASSSWTGGSETQYF. The CDR3 DNA sequence: TGTGCCAGCAGCTCGTGGACAGGGGGGTCGGAGACCCAGTACTTC. The chain uses TRBV5-6 and TRBJ2-5; 10 positions match TRBD1. The CDR3 has 15 residues. Germline lookup yields CDR1 SGHDT and CDR2 YYEEEE. V shed 3 bases, J shed 5 bases, and the junction held 7 bases outside the gene matches.

This clone was recorded only once. The rearrangement joins TRBV13 to TRBJ2-7, with 8 bases matching TRBD1. The CDR3 sequence is 18 residues long. Germline CDR1 reads PRHDT; CDR2 reads FYEKMQ (reference sequence). J lost 0 bases, V lost 5 bases, and 15 bases had no gene match. In DNA form, the CDR3 reads TGTGCCAGCAGCCCTTATGGAGACAGGGGCTACAGCTCCTACGAGCAGTACTTC. This codes for CASSPYGDRGYSSYEQYF.

This rearrangement joins TRBV11-2 to TRBJ2-1; a possible D gene is TRBD2 (6 bases). V was clipped by 5 bases and J by 5 bases, with 13 bases between them. This CDR3 is built from 14 residues. Germline V gives CDR1 SGHAT, CDR2 FQNNGV. CDR3 nucleotide sequence: TGTGCCAGCAGCGCGGGGTGGCTACACAATGAGCAGTTCTTC. The encoded protein is CASSAGWLHNEQFF.

This clone has only one observation. The gene calls are TRBV5-1 and TRBJ2-3, with 11 bases identical to TRBD2. V was pared by 3 bases and J by 0 bases, with 6 bases of the junction left unmatched. Germline CDR1 is SGHRS and CDR2 is YFSETQ. There are 17 residues in the CDR3. The CDR3 protein is CASSSFRTSGSTDTQYF. The DNA of the CDR3 is TGCGCCAGCAGCTCCTTTCGGACTAGCGGGAGCACAGATACGCAGTATTTT.

This clone was observed a few times. J is TRBJ2-5 and V is TRBV7-2; 8 nucleotides agree with TRBD1. The better agreement between TRBJ2-7 and the DNA end casts doubt on the J call. Per germline, CDR1 SGHTA and CDR2 FQGNSA. CDR3 length: 14 amino acids. CDR3 bases: TGTGCCAGCAGCGTGGACAGGGAGCCCTACGAGCAGTACTTC. This codes for CASSVDREPYEQYF.

This clone was counted between two and nine times. One junction end does not reproduce the germline sequence, and a read error may be involved. The genes are TRBV7-9 and TRBJ2-2; 11 positions agree with TRBD2. Germline CDR1 is SEHNR and CDR2 is FQNEAQ (reference sequence). This CDR3 is 16 amino acids long. The CDR3 protein is CSSSSGLAVITGELFF. CDR3 nucleotides: TGTTCCAGCAGCTCGGGACTAGCGGTAATCACCGGGGAGCTGTTTTTT. Full variable domain (rest looked up from reference TRBV7-9 and TRBJ2-2): DTGVSQNPRHKITKRGQNVTFRCDPISEHNRLYWYRQTLGQGPEFLTYFQNEAQLEKSRLLSDRFSAERPKGSFSTLEIQRTEQGDSAMYLCSSSSGLAVITGELFFGEGSRLTVL.

This clone was picked up a small number of times. This chain uses TRBV28 with TRBJ2-3; 7 bases agree with TRBD1. The V gene end was trimmed by 8 bases and the J gene end by 2 bases; junction bases not matched to a gene: 10. CDR3 size: 15 residues. The germline V gene has CDR1 MDHEN and CDR2 SYDVKM. CDR3 sequence reads: CASQPGTDFTDTQYF. DNA of the CDR3: TGTGCCAGCCAACCCGGGACAGACTTCACAGATACGCAGTATTTT.

V and J are TRBV19 and TRBJ1-5; 7 nucleotides align to TRBD1. In germline, CDR1 is LNHDA, CDR2 SQIVND (reference sequence). Trimming cost V 4 bases and J 2 bases; bases outside gene matches: 5. CDR3 length: 15 residues. CDR3 region: CASSNRGVGNQPQHF. DNA for the CDR3: TGTGCCAGTAGTAACAGGGGAGTCGGCAATCAGCCCCAGCATTTT.

The chain has TRBV10-3 and TRBJ2-6, with TRBD1 identical over 9 bases. CDR1 and CDR2 (germline): ENHRY, SYGVKD. The CDR3 consists of 17 residues. The V gene end was trimmed by 6 bases and the J gene end by 2 bases; junction bases not matched to a gene: 8. CDR3 residues: CAISYRGQSPGANVLTF. The DNA of the CDR3 is TGTGCCATCAGCTACAGGGGGCAATCTCCTGGGGCCAACGTCCTGACTTTC.

The rearrangement uses TRBV2 and TRBJ2-5; D possibly corresponds to TRBD2 (6 bases). V gave up 7 bases and J gave up 1 base, with 10 bases separating them. The CDR3 is 13 amino acids. Germline values: CDR1 SNHLY, CDR2 FYNNEI. The CDR3 bases are TGTGCCAGCATCCGGACTACCCAAGAGACCCAGTACTTC. Its translation is CASIRTTQETQYF.

This chain links TRBV6-1 with TRBJ1-4; D may be TRBD1 (5 bases). The CDR3 is made up of 13 amino acids. Per the germline V gene, CDR1 is MNHNS and CDR2 is SASEGT. Between the trimmed V and J ends, which lost 6 bases and 1 base, there was a span of 6 bases. The CDR3 DNA sequence: TGTGCCAGCAGGCAGGGAACTAATGAAAAACTGTTTTTT. Protein: CASRQGTNEKLFF.

This clone occurred a few times. The V call is TRBV19, the J call TRBJ2-5, with D perhaps matching TRBD1 (5 bases). Trimming left V 7 bases short and J 4 bases short, with 7 bases between. The CDR3 runs 11 residues. CDR1 is LNHDA, CDR2 SQIVND, per germline (reference sequence). The CDR3: CASKTGETQYF. CDR3 sequence (DNA): TGTGCCAGTAAAACAGGAGAGACCCAGTACTTC.

This clone came up a few times. CDR3 DNA sequence: TGTGCCAGTAACGGGGGGCAGAGGGGGATAAACTACAATGAGCAGTTCTTC. Translation gives CASNGGQRGINYNEQFF. The chain recombines TRBV19 with TRBJ2-1, with D perhaps TRBD2 (7 bases). Germline V gene lookup returns CDR1 LNHDA and CDR2 SQIVND (reference sequence). The CDR3 is 17 residues long. V was pared by 7 bases and J by 3 bases, with 22 bases between.

V is TRBV7-9 and J is TRBJ2-2, with TRBD1 matching over 9 bases. V gave up 5 bases and J gave up 6 bases; unmatched junction bases: 7. CDR1 and CDR2 (germline): SEHNR, FQNEAQ (reference sequence). This CDR3 has 15 residues. Here the CDR3 DNA reads TGTGCCAGCAGCCCCAGGGACAGGGAACCCGGGGAGCTGTTTTTT. It codes for CASSPRDREPGELFF.

This chain connects TRBV19 to TRBJ1-3; unclear D gene. Trimming removed 6 bases from V and 1 base from J, with 10 bases in between. Germline values: CDR1 LNHDA, CDR2 SQIVND (reference sequence). The CDR3 extends over 14 amino acids. CDR3 DNA sequence: TGTGCCAGTAGGCCCCAGGATTCTGGAAACACCATATATTTT. This encodes CASRPQDSGNTIYF.

This chain links TRBV7-2 with TRBJ2-1, with 7 bases lining up with TRBD1. The CDR3 length is 13 residues. Germline CDR1 is SGHTA and CDR2 is FQGNSA. V was clipped by 5 bases and J by 5 bases; unmatched bases: 3. The CDR3 here is CASSTTGDNEQFF. As DNA, the CDR3 is TGTGCCAGCAGCACAACAGGGGACAATGAGCAGTTCTTC.

This rearrangement joins TRBV6-5 to TRBJ2-1; TRBD2 agrees at 10 bases. The CDR3 loop spans 15 amino acids. V lost 5 bases to trimming and J lost 2 bases; unmatched junction nucleotides: 3. Per germline, CDR1 MNHEY and CDR2 SVGAGI. CDR3 region: CASSSGGVPYNEQFF. The CDR3, as DNA: TGTGCCAGCAGTAGCGGGGGGGTCCCCTACAATGAGCAGTTCTTC.

This clone occurred a few times. The rearrangement links TRBV7-8 to TRBJ1-5; 8 bases line up with TRBD1. The V gene end was trimmed by 2 bases and the J gene end by 6 bases; junction bases not matched to a gene: 6. CDR3 size: 15 residues. Germline CDR1 is SGHVS and CDR2 is FQNEAQ. CDR3 loop: CASSLSVDRVQPQHF. The DNA for the CDR3 is TGTGCCAGCAGCTTATCCGTGGACAGGGTTCAGCCCCAGCATTTT.